This T cell receptor (beta chain) was profiled in a study of memory CD4+ T cells and cytomegalovirus serostatus. Study results and caveats: A US-trained random forest predicted CMV serostatus with median AUC around 0.93.

Single viable CD3+CD4+CD8-CD45RO+ cells were sorted as the memory CD4+ T cells. Worth noting for this clone: Its antigen is still unknown.

Study processing details: Out-of-frame sequences were removed, leaving 2 million or so distinct TCRbeta sequences. The table came from immunoSEQ multiplex PCR; TCRdb's copy has only in-frame clones and leaves some out. V, J and clone size were drawn from that table, and D and trimming were deduced from the DNA. Of tens of thousands of clones listed, about four fifths are singletons. V was clipped by 4 bases and J by 4 bases, with 14 bases between them. This CDR3 is 14 amino acids long. Germline assignment: CDR1 SNHLY and CDR2 FYNNEI. This TCR was sampled from an adult in good health and CMV-seronegative. Some clones in this sample may be carry-over from other donors' samples. The sequenced sample was memory CD4+ T cells from blood. The rearrangement joins TRBV2 to TRBJ2-7; perhaps D is TRBD1 or TRBD2 (6 bases each). The CDR3: CASSGGGQSYEQYF. Written as DNA, the CDR3 is TGTGCCAGCAGTGGTGGGGGGCAGTCGTACGAGCAGTACTTC.